The 19 T cell receptor beta chains reported below all come from one sample, sequenced in a study of EBV T-cell therapy then PD-1 blockade in nasopharyngeal carcinoma. For these TCRs, the target antigens are not known. Sample treatment: AdE1-LMPpoly-expanded autologous EBV-specific T-cell therapy followed by anti-PD-1 nivolumab. Generated by immunoSEQ multiplex PCR, the TCRdb table keeps only in-frame clones and is missing some. The sample consists of under 20,000 clones, 80% to 85% of them appearing once. This specimen was CD8+ T cells from blood, taken at roughly day 35 from a patient whose treatment included autologous EBV-specific T cells and nivolumab. These receptors came from a man in his forties with nasopharyngeal carcinoma.

The chain is built from TRBV5-1 and TRBJ2-1; D remains ambiguous. V was shortened by 7 bases and J by 1 base, with 9 bases between the two germline ends. Germline assignment: CDR1 SGHRS and CDR2 YFSETQ. The CDR3 is 13 amino acids. The CDR3 protein is CASRIASYNEQFF. CDR3 bases: TGCGCCAGCCGGATAGCTTCCTACAATGAGCAGTTCTTC.

J is TRBJ2-6 and V is TRBV10-3, with no clear D. The CDR3 is made up of 14 amino acids. In germline, CDR1 is ENHRY, CDR2 SYGVKD. The germline V and J ends were trimmed by 3 bases and 1 base, with 4 bases remaining between them. The CDR3 protein is CAISDVSGANVLTF. In DNA, the CDR3 is TGTGCCATCAGTGATGTATCTGGGGCCAACGTCCTGACTTTC.

This clone was observed once. This rearrangement joins TRBV12-3 or TRBV12-4 to TRBJ2-7; D uncertain. The CDR3 is 11 residues long. V was cut by 3 bases and J by 7 bases, with 7 bases left in between. CDR3 in DNA: TGTGCCAGCAGTTTTTCGGCTGAGCAGTACTTC. This sequence encodes CASSFSAEQYF.

V is TRBV5-6 and J is TRBJ2-3; D might be TRBD2 (6 bases). The CDR3 is 14 amino acids. V lost 4 bases and J 5 bases, leaving 14 bases between the germline ends. CDR1 and CDR2 from the germline V gene are SGHDT and YYEEEE. The CDR3 is CASSPGLREDTQYF. The CDR3 nucleotides read TGTGCCAGCAGCCCGGGACTGCGGGAAGATACGCAGTATTTT.

The chain has TRBV5-6 and TRBJ1-2; 7 bases map to TRBD1. V shed 0 bases and J 4 bases; nucleotides not matched to a gene: 12. The CDR3 runs to 17 residues. Germline V gene data show CDR1 as SGHDT and CDR2 as YYEEEE. DNA for the CDR3: TGTGCCAGCAGCTTGGGGACAGGAATGAGCTCTGCCTATGGCTACACCTTC. Its translation: CASSLGTGMSSAYGYTF.

V and J are TRBV29-1 and TRBJ2-4; D gene unclear. Germline values: CDR1 SQVTM, CDR2 ANQGSEA. V lost 0 bases to trimming and J lost 6 bases, with 15 bases between them. The CDR3 runs to 15 residues. CDR3 region: CSVEDADGDLNIQYF. The CDR3 bases are TGCAGCGTTGAAGATGCAGACGGAGATTTAAACATTCAGTACTTC. The variable domain in full, with the rest retrieved from reference TRBV29-1 and TRBJ2-4, is SAVISQKPSRDICQRGTSLTIQCQVDSQVTMMFWYRQQPGQSLTLIATANQGSEATYESGFVIDKFPISRPNLTFSTLTVSNMSPEDSSIYLCSVEDADGDLNIQYFGAGTRLSVL.

The rearrangement uses TRBV30 and TRBJ1-3, with D unresolved. The CDR3 runs 14 residues. Between the trimmed V and J ends, which lost 3 bases and 0 bases, there was a span of 9 bases. Germline CDR1 and CDR2: GTSNPN and SVGIG (reference sequence). CDR3 in amino acids: CAWRGSHSGNTIYF. In nucleotides, the CDR3 is TGTGCCTGGAGGGGGAGCCACTCTGGAAACACCATATATTTT. Full variable domain (remainder filled in from reference TRBV30 and TRBJ1-3): SQTIHQWPATLVQPVGSPLSLECTVEGTSNPNLYWYRQAAGRGLQLLFYSVGIGQISSEVPQNLSASRPQDRQFILSSKKLLLSDSGFYLCAWRGSHSGNTIYFGEGSWLTVV.

The V gene is TRBV7-9, the J gene TRBJ1-5, with D possibly being TRBD1 (5 bases). CDR3 size: 14 residues. Germline CDR1 is SEHNR and CDR2 is FQNEAQ (reference sequence). V lost 5 bases to trimming and J lost 5 bases, with 13 bases between them. CDR3 nucleotide sequence: TGTGCCAGCAGCCGTCCGGGAGGGGATCAGCCCCAGCATTTT. Amino acid sequence: CASSRPGGDQPQHF.

The rearrangement links TRBV6-2 or TRBV6-3 to TRBJ1-5; D is possibly TRBD1 (5 bases). This CDR3 is built from 14 residues. V gave up 6 bases and J gave up 7 bases, with 16 bases separating them. Germline V CDR1 and CDR2: MNHEY, SVGEGT. The CDR3 loop reads CASSTSGSGQPQHF. CDR3 DNA: TGTGCCAGCAGCACATCAGGGTCGGGGCAGCCCCAGCATTTT.

The V and J genes are TRBV5-1 and TRBJ1-1; TRBD1 matches at 8 bases. The germline CDR1 and CDR2 sequences are SGHRS and YFSETQ. The CDR3 length is 15 residues. V trimming: 0 bases; J trimming: 1 base; junction bases outside the gene matches: 2. CDR3 loop: CASSLAGQGNTEAFF. The CDR3 DNA follows: TGCGCCAGCAGCTTGGCTGGACAGGGGAACACTGAAGCTTTCTTT.

This chain uses TRBV7-9 with TRBJ1-6; 7 bases agree with TRBD1. The CDR3 length is 17 residues. After removal of 11 bases from V and 10 bases from J, the junction contained 23 bases not matched to a gene. In germline, CDR1 is SEHNR, CDR2 FQNEAQ (reference sequence). The CDR3 loop is CACCSHDWEGAGSPLHF. The CDR3, as DNA: TGTGCCTGCTGCTCCCACGACTGGGAGGGGGCTGGATCACCCCTCCACTTT.

V is TRBV12-3 or TRBV12-4 and J is TRBJ2-7; tentatively, D is TRBD2 (5 bases). Trimming pared 3 bases from V and 3 bases from J, leaving 9 bases between. The CDR3 consists of 13 residues. CDR3 in amino acids: CASSFGVGYEQYF. The CDR3 DNA sequence: TGTGCCAGCAGTTTCGGGGTAGGCTACGAGCAGTACTTC.

The chain links TRBV19 to TRBJ2-7; D may be TRBD1 or TRBD2 (5 bases each). The V gene lost 1 base and the J gene lost 5 bases, with 12 bases spanning the gap. CDR3 length equals 14 residues. Germline V gene lookup returns CDR1 LNHDA and CDR2 SQIVND (reference sequence). The CDR3 loop is CASSIAPRGHEQYF. CDR3 bases: TGTGCCAGTAGTATAGCACCGAGGGGCCACGAGCAGTACTTC.

This chain connects TRBV7-3 to TRBJ2-3; D remains ambiguous. The CDR3 has 14 residues. V shed 2 bases and J shed 2 bases, with 8 bases lying between them. Germline assignment: CDR1 SGHTA and CDR2 FQGTGA. The CDR3 sequence is CASSLVGFTDTQYF. The CDR3 region has the DNA TGTGCCAGCAGCTTAGTCGGTTTCACAGATACGCAGTATTTT.

This chain connects TRBV19 to TRBJ1-6; 9 nucleotides agree with TRBD1. The CDR3 runs to 17 residues. Germline CDR1 reads LNHDA; CDR2 reads SQIVND (reference sequence). J lost 7 bases, V lost 3 bases, and 10 bases had no gene match. CDR3 amino acids: CASSIVFAGTGNSPLHF. The CDR3 region has the DNA TGTGCCAGTAGTATCGTTTTTGCCGGGACAGGGAATTCACCCCTCCACTTT.

The chain links TRBV7-8 to TRBJ2-5, with D possibly matching TRBD2 (5 bases). V was pared by 3 bases and J by 3 bases, with 5 bases between. The CDR3 runs to 12 residues. Germline CDR1 is SGHVS and CDR2 is FQNEAQ. The CDR3, as DNA: TGTGCCAGCAGCTTGGAGGAAGAGACCCAGTACTTC. This codes for CASSLEEETQYF.

The chain couples TRBV6-2 or TRBV6-3 to TRBJ1-1; D gene unclear. CDR3 size: 14 residues. Germline CDR1 is MNHEY and CDR2 is SVGEGT. The germline V and J ends were trimmed by 2 bases and 6 bases, with 13 bases remaining between them. The CDR3 loop is CASSYLLREPEAFF. Written as DNA, the CDR3 is TGTGCCAGCAGTTACCTACTTAGGGAGCCTGAAGCTTTCTTT.

The rearrangement joins TRBV4-1 to TRBJ1-5; TRBD1 aligns across 7 bases. CDR3 length: 17 residues. With V trimmed by 0 bases and J by 4 bases, 9 bases remained unmatched. From germline, CDR1 is MGHRA and CDR2 YSYEKL. The CDR3 here is CASSQDPGQNFNQPQHF. The CDR3 DNA is TGCGCCAGCAGCCAAGACCCGGGACAGAATTTTAATCAGCCCCAGCATTTT.

The rearrangement joins TRBV15 to TRBJ2-7; D gene ambiguous. In germline, CDR1 is LNHNV, CDR2 YYDKDF (reference sequence). This CDR3 comprises 12 residues. Trimming removed 1 base at V and 3 bases at J, with 4 bases between. The CDR3 is CATSRVGYEQYF. CDR3 coding DNA: TGTGCCACCAGCAGAGTTGGCTACGAGCAGTACTTC.